These 13 T cell receptor beta chains originate from one sample sequenced in a study of OX40 agonist ivuxolimab in advanced cancers. Assay used: immunoSEQ multiplex PCR; TCRdb lists only in-frame clones, some missing. Of over 55,000 clones listed, 80% to 90% are singletons. The sample in question was CD4+ or CD8+ T cells sorted from blood, obtained in a trial of the OX40 agonist ivuxolimab. These receptor sequences come from an adult with an advanced solid tumor such as melanoma, head and neck, liver or kidney cancer.

This sequence joins TRBV29-1 and TRBJ2-2, with 9 bases lining up with TRBD2. The CDR3 extends over 16 amino acids. Germline CDR1 and CDR2: SQVTM and ANQGSEA. The V gene end was trimmed by 7 bases and the J gene end by 4 bases; junction bases not matched to a gene: 13. This chain's CDR3 is CSAITRGGAGTGELFF. DNA of the CDR3: TGCAGCGCAATTACGCGCGGGGGGGCCGGCACCGGGGAGCTGTTTTTT.

The V gene is TRBV5-4, the J gene TRBJ1-2; D is possibly TRBD1 (6 bases). The CDR3 spans 15 residues. Germline V gives CDR1 SGHNT, CDR2 YYREEE (reference sequence). V was clipped by 2 bases and J by 2 bases, with 13 bases between them. The CDR3 region has the DNA TGTGCCAGCAGCTTCACAGGGAGCCGGAACTATGGCTACACCTTC. Amino acids: CASSFTGSRNYGYTF.

The chain carries TRBV6-1 and TRBJ1-2; D gene ambiguous. Germline loops: CDR1 MNHNS, CDR2 SASEGT. Trimming removed 2 bases from V and 6 bases from J, with 13 bases in between. This CDR3 comprises 14 residues. CDR3 residues: CASSEKVGPNGYTF. The CDR3 DNA reads as TGTGCCAGCAGTGAAAAGGTCGGACCAAATGGCTACACCTTC.

The chain carries TRBV7-2 and TRBJ1-3; TRBD1 aligns across 8 bases. Germline V gene sequence: CDR1 SGHTA, CDR2 FQGNSA. V lost 5 bases, J lost 8 bases, and 11 bases stayed unmatched. CDR3 size: 15 residues. CDR3 coding DNA: TGTGCCAGCAGCCCTCGGACAGGGAGGGTGGACACCATATATTTT. It is translated as CASSPRTGRVDTIYF.

The chain couples TRBV6-5 to TRBJ2-5; weak D call: TRBD1 (5 bases). Germline assignment: CDR1 MNHEY and CDR2 SVGAGI. Deletions cut 7 bases from V and 5 bases from J, with 14 bases between. The CDR3 is made up of 13 amino acids. The CDR3 DNA is TGTGCCAGCACCGCCCCAGGGTGGGAGACCCAGTACTTC. This gives the protein CASTAPGWETQYF.

This chain uses TRBV19 with TRBJ2-5; D gene uncertain. The V gene lost 7 bases and the J gene lost 2 bases, with 11 bases spanning the gap. CDR1 and CDR2 (germline): LNHDA, SQIVND (reference sequence). The CDR3 runs 13 residues. CDR3 nucleotides: TGTGCCAGTAAGGGCCAACCTCAAGAGACCCAGTACTTC. Translation: CASKGQPQETQYF. The full variable domain, completed using reference TRBV19 and TRBJ2-5, is DGGITQSPKYLFRKEGQNVTLSCEQNLNHDAMYWYRQDPGQGLRLIYYSQIVNDFQKGDIAEGYSVSREKKESFPLTVTSAQKNPTAFYLCASKGQPQETQYFGPGTRLLVL.

The chain has TRBV11-1 and TRBJ1-2; D possibly corresponds to TRBD1 (6 bases). Germline-derived CDR1 and CDR2 are SGHAT and FQDESV (reference sequence). The CDR3 length is 14 residues. Between the trimmed V and J ends, which lost 3 bases and 0 bases, there was a span of 8 bases. CDR3 sequence (DNA): TGTGCCAGCAGCTTGACAGGACCTAACTATGGCTACACCTTC. It yields the protein CASSLTGPNYGYTF.

The J gene is TRBJ2-7, the V gene TRBV5-1; D gene uncertain. The CDR3 consists of 14 residues. V was clipped by 3 bases and J by 4 bases, with 14 bases between them. Germline CDR1 and CDR2: SGHRS and YFSETQ. CDR3 amino acids: CASSSEQLRYEQYF. The DNA for the CDR3 is TGCGCCAGCAGCTCTGAACAACTTCGGTACGAGCAGTACTTC.

This chain connects TRBV6-1 to TRBJ1-2; possibly TRBD1 for D (5 bases). V lost 0 bases to trimming and J lost 1 base, with 6 bases between them. Germline loops: CDR1 MNHNS, CDR2 SASEGT. CDR3 length: 14 residues. In DNA, the CDR3 is TGTGCCAGCAGTGAAGCCGGGGGTAACTATGGCTACACCTTC. Translated, it gives CASSEAGGNYGYTF.

The V and J genes are TRBV10-3 and TRBJ1-6; no firm D call. Trimming took 6 bases from V and 3 from J, leaving 24 bases between them. The CDR3 runs to 19 residues. Germline values: CDR1 ENHRY, CDR2 SYGVKD. The CDR3 loop reads CAISPRPTATSLYNSPLHF. In DNA form, the CDR3 reads TGTGCCATCAGCCCTAGACCTACAGCGACAAGTCTCTATAATTCACCCCTCCACTTT.

This sequence joins TRBV4-3 and TRBJ2-7; the match to TRBD2 covers 9 bases. Per the germline V gene, CDR1 is LGHNA and CDR2 is YSLEER. Germline trimming cut 4 bases from V and 0 bases from J; bases unmatched to any gene: 4. CDR3 length: 15 residues. The CDR3 nucleotides are TGCGCCAGCAGCCTCGGGACTAGCCGCTCCTACGAGCAGTACTTC. Protein sequence: CASSLGTSRSYEQYF.

The chain carries TRBV10-3 and TRBJ2-1, with TRBD2 identical over 11 bases. Losses at the gene ends were 3 bases for V and 2 bases for J; bases not matched to a gene: 3. CDR1 and CDR2 from the germline V gene are ENHRY and SYGVKD. The CDR3 loop spans 16 amino acids. In nucleotides, the CDR3 is TGTGCCATCAGTGAACCGACTAGCGGGACCTACAATGAGCAGTTCTTC. Residues: CAISEPTSGTYNEQFF.

The chain carries TRBV7-2 and TRBJ1-1; tentative D call: TRBD1 (5 bases). Germline V gives CDR1 SGHTA, CDR2 FQGNSA. This CDR3 contains 13 residues. The V and J ends lost 8 bases and 5 bases respectively, with 15 bases between them. The CDR3 loop reads CASFPGGGTEAFF. CDR3 sequence (DNA): TGTGCCAGCTTTCCCGGTGGGGGTACTGAAGCTTTCTTT.